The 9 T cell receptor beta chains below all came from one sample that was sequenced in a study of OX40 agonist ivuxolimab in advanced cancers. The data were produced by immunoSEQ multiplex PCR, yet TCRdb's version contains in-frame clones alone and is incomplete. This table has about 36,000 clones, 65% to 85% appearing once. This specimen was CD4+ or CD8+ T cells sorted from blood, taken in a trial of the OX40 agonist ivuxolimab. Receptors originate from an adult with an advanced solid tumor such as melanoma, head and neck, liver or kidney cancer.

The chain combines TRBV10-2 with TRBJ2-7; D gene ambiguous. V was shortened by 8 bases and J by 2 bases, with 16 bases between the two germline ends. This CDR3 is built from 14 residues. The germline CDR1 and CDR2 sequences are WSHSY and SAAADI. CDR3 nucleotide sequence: TGCGCCAGCCGATCGGCCGAGAGCCCCTACGAGCAGTACTTC. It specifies CASRSAESPYEQYF.

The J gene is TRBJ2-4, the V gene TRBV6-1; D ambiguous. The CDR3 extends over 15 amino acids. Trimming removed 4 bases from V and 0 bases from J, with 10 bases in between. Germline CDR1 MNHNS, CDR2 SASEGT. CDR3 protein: CASSASARAKNIQYF. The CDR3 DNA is TGTGCCAGCAGTGCATCTGCTCGAGCCAAAAACATTCAGTACTTC.

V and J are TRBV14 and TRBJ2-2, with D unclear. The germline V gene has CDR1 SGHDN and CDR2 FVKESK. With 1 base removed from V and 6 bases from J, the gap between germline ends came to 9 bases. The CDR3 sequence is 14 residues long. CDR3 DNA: TGTGCCAGCAGCCAAGCCGAACTGTCCGGGGAGCTGTTTTTT. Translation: CASSQAELSGELFF.

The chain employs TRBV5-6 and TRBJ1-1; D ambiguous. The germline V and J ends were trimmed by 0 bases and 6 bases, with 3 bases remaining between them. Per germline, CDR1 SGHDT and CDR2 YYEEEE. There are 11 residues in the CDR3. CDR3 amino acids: CASSLAAEAFF. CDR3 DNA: TGTGCCAGCAGCTTGGCAGCTGAAGCTTTCTTT. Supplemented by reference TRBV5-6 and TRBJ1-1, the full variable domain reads DAGVTQSPTHLIKTRGQQVTLRCSPKSGHDTVSWYQQALGQGPQFIFQYYEEEERQRGNFPDRFSGHQFPNYSSELNVNALLLGDSALYLCASSLAAEAFFGQGTRLTVV.

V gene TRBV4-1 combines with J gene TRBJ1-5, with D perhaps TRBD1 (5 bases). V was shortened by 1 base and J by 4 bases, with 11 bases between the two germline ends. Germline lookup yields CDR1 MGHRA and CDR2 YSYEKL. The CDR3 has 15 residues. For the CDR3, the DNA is TGCGCCAGCAGCCAAGCGACAGAATTTAATCAGCCCCAGCATTTT. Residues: CASSQATEFNQPQHF.

The CDR3 nucleotides are TGTGCCAGCAGTTTACTAGCGGGGGGGCCCTACGAGCAGTACTTC. Protein product: CASSLLAGGPYEQYF. The V gene is TRBV6-5, the J gene TRBJ2-7; TRBD2 matches 13 bases. Per germline, CDR1 MNHEY and CDR2 SVGAGI. After removal of 4 bases from V and 2 bases from J, the junction contained 2 bases not matched to a gene. The CDR3 is made up of 15 amino acids.

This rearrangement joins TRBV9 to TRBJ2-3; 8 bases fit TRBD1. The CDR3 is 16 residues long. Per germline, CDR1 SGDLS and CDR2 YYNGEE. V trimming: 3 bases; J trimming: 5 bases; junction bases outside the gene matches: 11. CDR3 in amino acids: CASSARAGGGLDTQYF. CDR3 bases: TGTGCCAGCAGCGCCAGGGCAGGGGGCGGTCTAGATACGCAGTATTTT.

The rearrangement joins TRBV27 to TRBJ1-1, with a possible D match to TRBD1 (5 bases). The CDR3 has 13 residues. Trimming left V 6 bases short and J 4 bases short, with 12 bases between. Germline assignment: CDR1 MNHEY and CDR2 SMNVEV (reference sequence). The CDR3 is CASSPNRRTEAFF. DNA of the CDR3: TGTGCCAGCAGCCCCAACAGGCGCACTGAAGCTTTCTTT.

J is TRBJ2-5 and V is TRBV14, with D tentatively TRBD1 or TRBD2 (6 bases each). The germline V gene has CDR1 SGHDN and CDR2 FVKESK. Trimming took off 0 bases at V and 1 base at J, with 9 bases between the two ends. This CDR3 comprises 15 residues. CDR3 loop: CASSQDKGGQETQYF. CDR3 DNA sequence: TGTGCCAGCAGCCAAGATAAGGGGGGCCAAGAGACCCAGTACTTC.